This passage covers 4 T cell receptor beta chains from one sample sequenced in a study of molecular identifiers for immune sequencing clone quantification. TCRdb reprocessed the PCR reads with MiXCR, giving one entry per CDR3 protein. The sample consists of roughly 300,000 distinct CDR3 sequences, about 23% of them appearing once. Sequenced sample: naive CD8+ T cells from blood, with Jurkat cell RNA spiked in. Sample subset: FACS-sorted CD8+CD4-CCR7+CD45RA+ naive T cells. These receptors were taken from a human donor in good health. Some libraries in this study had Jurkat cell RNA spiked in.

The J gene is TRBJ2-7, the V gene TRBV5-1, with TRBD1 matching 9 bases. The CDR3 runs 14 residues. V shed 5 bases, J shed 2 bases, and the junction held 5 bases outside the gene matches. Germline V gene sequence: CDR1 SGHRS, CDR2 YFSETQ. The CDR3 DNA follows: TGCGCCAGCAGACGAGGGACAGGGACCTACGAGCAGTACTTC. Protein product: CASRRGTGTYEQYF.

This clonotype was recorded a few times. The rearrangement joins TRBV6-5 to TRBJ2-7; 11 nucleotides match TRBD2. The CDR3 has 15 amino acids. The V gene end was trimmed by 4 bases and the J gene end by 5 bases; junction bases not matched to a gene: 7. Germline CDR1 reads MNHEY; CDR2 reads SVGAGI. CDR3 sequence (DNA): TGTGCCAGCAGTTCTGGGACTAGCGGATACCACGAGCAGTACTTC. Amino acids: CASSSGTSGYHEQYF.

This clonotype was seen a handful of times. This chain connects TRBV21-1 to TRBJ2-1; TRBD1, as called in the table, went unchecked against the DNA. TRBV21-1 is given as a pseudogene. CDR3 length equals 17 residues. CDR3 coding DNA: TGTGCCAGCAGCAAATATCCAGGGGGGCCGGTGGAGGGTGAGCAGTTCTTC. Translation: CASSKYPGGPVEGEQFF.

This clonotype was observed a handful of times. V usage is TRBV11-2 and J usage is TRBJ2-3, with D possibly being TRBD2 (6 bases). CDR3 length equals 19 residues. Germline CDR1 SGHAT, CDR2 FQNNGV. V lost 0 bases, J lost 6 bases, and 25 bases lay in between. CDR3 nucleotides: TGTGCCAGCAGCTTAGATGAGGGAACAATGGAGGGTCTGACGGATACGCAGTATTTT. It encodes CASSLDEGTMEGLTDTQYF.